This T cell receptor (beta chain) derives from a study of technical replicates of blood from a few donors. Profiled with immunoSEQ multiplex PCR; TCRdb holds only in-frame clones, not every one. The sample carries approximately 100,000 clones, 96% recorded once. Germline trimming cut 5 bases from V and 5 bases from J; bases unmatched to any gene: 6. Germline values: CDR1 MDHEN, CDR2 SYDVKM. The CDR3 is 15 amino acids. The source material was T cells isolated from PBMCs. The V call is TRBV28, the J call TRBJ2-2; 9 nucleotides match TRBD2. The source is a human donor in good health. The CDR3 DNA sequence: TGTGCCAGCAGTCACGGGACTAGCAGGACCGGGGAGCTGTTTTTT. Amino acids: CASSHGTSRTGELFF.